This record looks at one T cell receptor (beta chain) sequence and its context. The germline gives CDR1 SQVTM, CDR2 ANQGSEA. Trimming cost V 4 bases and J 9 bases; bases outside gene matches: 9. The CDR3 loop spans 13 amino acids. The data are from a study of CD8+ T cells in alopecia areata. Study-wide context: Treated patients took oral tofacitinib at 5 to 10 mg twice daily.

Sequencing templates came from extracted RNA that was reverse transcribed into cDNA. Assay used: immunoSEQ multiplex PCR; TCRdb lists only in-frame clones, some missing. The data contain about 190,000 clones, more than 55% of them singletons. Treatment described: oral pan-JAK inhibitor, 5-10 mg twice daily. Collected material from alopecia areata patients comprised lesional scalp punch biopsies and peripheral blood. The chain joins TRBV29-1 to TRBJ2-1, with 7 nucleotides matching TRBD1. This sample comprised CD4+ T cells sorted from blood, obtained at week 4, from a patient treated with tofacitinib. This receptor was identified in a human donor with alopecia areata. The CDR3 region is CSVGNRGPSEQFF. For the CDR3, the DNA is TGCAGCGTTGGGAACAGGGGCCCGTCTGAGCAGTTCTTC.